This record concerns one T cell receptor (beta chain) sequence. Its antigen is not identified. Data came from immunoSEQ multiplex PCR; TCRdb stores just in-frame clones and leaves some out. The sample shows about 50,000 clones, more than 90% of them seen only once. V shed 1 base and J shed 3 bases, with 9 bases lying between them. In germline, CDR1 is SGHTA, CDR2 FQGNSA. The CDR3 spans 14 residues. The source of the sample is a study of cytomegalovirus exposure and HLA in healthy donors. Study overall: Later analysis reported that the approximately 120 validation repertoires shared the platform of the approximately 670 first-cohort repertoires. Study-level results: Cytomegalovirus association was assigned to more than 150 TCR beta chains.

The donors were members of the validation cohort comprising 100 to 150 subjects, separate from the roughly 680-subject first cohort. The receptor's source is a man aged 18 to 30 in good health and CMV-seronegative. The V gene is TRBV7-2, the J gene TRBJ1-2; a weak D match, TRBD1 (6 bases). The sequenced sample consisted of PBMCs. The CDR3 loop reads CASSLGQGHYGYTF. CDR3 sequence (DNA): TGTGCCAGCAGCTTAGGGCAGGGGCACTATGGCTACACCTTC.